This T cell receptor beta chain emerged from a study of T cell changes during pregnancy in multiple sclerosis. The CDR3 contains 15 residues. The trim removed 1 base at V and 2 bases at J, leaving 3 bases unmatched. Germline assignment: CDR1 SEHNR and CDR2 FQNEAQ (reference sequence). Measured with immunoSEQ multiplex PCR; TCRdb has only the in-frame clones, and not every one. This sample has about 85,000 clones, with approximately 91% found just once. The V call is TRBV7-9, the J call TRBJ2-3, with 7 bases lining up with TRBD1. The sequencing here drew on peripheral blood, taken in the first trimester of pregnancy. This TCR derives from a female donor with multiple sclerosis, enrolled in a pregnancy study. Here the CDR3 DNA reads TGTGCCAGCAGCTTAGGACAGGGAATCACAGATACGCAGTATTTT. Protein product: CASSLGQGITDTQYF.